One sample yielded the 16 T cell receptor beta chains listed below, sequenced in a study of blood T cell repertoires in COVID-19. Using immunoSEQ multiplex PCR, the repertoire was profiled, and TCRdb retains in-frame clones only, with some absent. The sample holds about 62,000 clones, roughly 90% seen once. Sequencing input: peripheral blood. Receptors were obtained from an elderly woman with acute or convalescent COVID-19.

V and J are TRBV19 and TRBJ1-5, with TRBD1 matching over 9 bases. This CDR3 has 16 amino acids. The germline CDR1 and CDR2 sequences are LNHDA and SQIVND (reference sequence). J gave up 4 bases and V 5 bases, and 9 bases lay outside the gene matches. The CDR3 DNA is TGTGCCAGTAGTCCCGAGGGACAGGGTTGGAATCAGCCCCAGCATTTT. Translated: CASSPEGQGWNQPQHF.

This rearrangement joins TRBV18 to TRBJ2-5; 11 bases are a match to TRBD1. Trimming at V came to 1 base and at J to 4 bases, leaving 5 bases not matched to a gene. The length of the CDR3 is 16 residues. CDR1 KGHSH and CDR2 LQKENI come from the germline V gene. CDR3 DNA: TGTGCCAGCTCACCACGGACAGGGGGCGCAGGAGAGACCCAGTACTTC. It encodes CASSPRTGGAGETQYF.

The J gene is TRBJ1-4, the V gene TRBV10-3; possibly TRBD1 for D (6 bases). CDR1 is ENHRY and CDR2 is SYGVKD in the germline V gene. This CDR3 has 14 amino acids. V lost 7 bases and J lost 4, with 13 bases in between. The CDR3, as DNA: TGTGCCATCAACACTCAGGGGTTTAATGAAAAACTGTTTTTT. Protein sequence: CAINTQGFNEKLFF.

The chain carries TRBV11-2 and TRBJ2-5; D might be TRBD1 (6 bases). The germline V gene encodes CDR1 SGHAT and CDR2 FQNNGV. V was pared by 7 bases and J by 1 base, with 16 bases between. The CDR3 is 15 amino acids. CDR3 sequence (DNA): TGTGCCAGCATCATGACTGACAGGACCCAAGAGACCCAGTACTTC. Protein product: CASIMTDRTQETQYF.

The V and J genes are TRBV6-6 and TRBJ1-6; 8 bases align to TRBD1. The germline CDR1 and CDR2 sequences are MNHNY and SVGAGI (reference sequence). There are 15 residues in the CDR3. With V trimmed by 6 bases and J by 5 bases, 6 bases remained unmatched. The CDR3 loop is CASRLDRAHNSPLHF. For the CDR3, the DNA is TGTGCCAGCAGACTGGACAGGGCCCATAATTCACCCCTCCACTTT.

CDR3 nucleotide sequence: TGTGCCAGCAGCCGGGGGACAGCCTACGAGCAGTACTTC. Protein: CASSRGTAYEQYF. The rearrangement links TRBV7-9 to TRBJ2-7, with a tentative D call TRBD1 (7 bases). V lost 5 bases and J lost 2, with 10 bases in between. The CDR3 loop spans 13 amino acids. Germline CDR1 SEHNR, CDR2 FQNEAQ (reference sequence).

In nucleotides, the CDR3 is TGTGCCAGCAGCCTCAGGGAAGCACAGCCCCAGCATTTT. This sequence encodes CASSLREAQPQHF. V gene TRBV12-3 or TRBV12-4 combines with J gene TRBJ1-5; D possibly corresponds to TRBD1 (5 bases). V was clipped by 6 bases and J by 7 bases, with 13 bases between them. The CDR3 is made up of 13 amino acids.

V is TRBV5-1 and J is TRBJ2-5; weak D call: TRBD2 (6 bases). Germline CDR1 SGHRS, CDR2 YFSETQ. The CDR3 is 12 residues long. V was trimmed by 4 bases and J by 5 bases, leaving 9 bases between them. The CDR3 coding sequence is TGCGCCAGCAGCATGGAGGGGGAGACCCAGTACTTC. It codes for CASSMEGETQYF.

Only a few counts were recorded for this clone. This chain joins TRBV7-2 and TRBJ2-4; D may be TRBD1 (5 bases). The CDR3 is made up of 16 amino acids. Germline CDR1 reads SGHTA; CDR2 reads FQGNSA. Trimming stripped 5 bases from V and 0 bases from J, with 14 bases between. This chain's CDR3 is CASSLDTRLAKNIQYF. In DNA form, the CDR3 reads TGTGCCAGCAGCCTGGACACCAGATTAGCCAAAAACATTCAGTACTTC. The full variable domain, its missing parts supplied by reference TRBV7-2 and TRBJ2-4, is GAGVSQSPSNKVTEKGKDVELRCDPISGHTALYWYRQSLGQGLEFLIYFQGNSAPDKSGLPSDRFSAERTGGSVSTLTIQRTQQEDSAVYLCASSLDTRLAKNIQYFGAGTRLSVL.

This clone showed up just a few times. The V and J genes are TRBV12-3 or TRBV12-4 and TRBJ1-1; D not resolved. This CDR3 is built from 12 residues. V gave up 2 bases and J gave up 1 base, with 2 bases separating them. In nucleotides, the CDR3 is TGTGCCAGCAGTTTACGGAACACTGAAGCTTTCTTT. It codes for CASSLRNTEAFF.

The rearrangement uses TRBV7-3 and TRBJ1-2, with 7 bases lining up with TRBD1. Germline V gene lookup returns CDR1 SGHTA and CDR2 FQGTGA. The CDR3 spans 14 residues. The J segment lost 9 bases and the V segment lost 2 bases, leaving 9 bases of the junction unmatched. The CDR3 nucleotides read TGTGCCAGCAGCTTAGAATTGCAGGGGGGAAGCTACACCTTC. Encoded protein: CASSLELQGGSYTF.

The sample holds one count of this clone. J is TRBJ1-2 and V is TRBV19; D uncertain. This CDR3 has 13 amino acids. Trimming removed 2 bases from V and 4 bases from J, with 8 bases in between. CDR1 is LNHDA and CDR2 is SQIVND in the germline V gene (reference sequence). DNA of the CDR3: TGTGCCAGTAGTATAAGTGGCTCCTATGGCTACACCTTC. Translation gives CASSISGSYGYTF.

The rearrangement links TRBV12-3 or TRBV12-4 to TRBJ1-1; TRBD1 matches 8 bases. J gave up 6 bases and V 3 bases, and 3 bases lay outside the gene matches. This CDR3 comprises 13 residues. In DNA, the CDR3 is TGTGCCAGCAGTTTTTTACAGGGGGCTGAAGCTTTCTTT. Amino acid sequence: CASSFLQGAEAFF.

The gene calls are TRBV12-5 and TRBJ2-1, with 10 bases matching TRBD1. The CDR3 loop spans 13 amino acids. The J segment lost 14 bases and the V segment lost 5 bases, leaving 9 bases of the junction unmatched. Looked up from germline, CDR1 is LGHNT and CDR2 is FRNRAP. CDR3 amino acids: CASGGLFGTGEFF. Here the CDR3 DNA reads TGTGCTAGTGGTGGACTATTCGGGACAGGGGAGTTCTTC. Using reference TRBV12-5 and TRBJ2-1 for the parts outside the CDR3, the full variable domain is DARVTQTPRHKVTEMGQEVTMRCQPILGHNTVFWYRQTMMQGLELLAYFRNRAPLDDSGMPKDRFSAEMPDATLATLKIQPSEPRDSAVYFCASGGLFGTGEFFGPGTRLTVL.

This chain's CDR3 is CASRERQGVRTEAFF. CDR3 in DNA: TGTGCCAGCAGAGAGAGACAGGGGGTAAGGACTGAAGCTTTCTTT. The V gene is TRBV6-5, the J gene TRBJ1-1; 9 nucleotides agree with TRBD1. The CDR3 spans 15 residues. Germline CDR1 is MNHEY and CDR2 is SVGAGI. V trimming: 6 bases; J trimming: 5 bases; junction bases outside the gene matches: 10.

This rearrangement joins TRBV5-6 to TRBJ2-7; 7 positions agree with TRBD1. The CDR3 has 12 amino acids. Germline V gene lookup returns CDR1 SGHDT and CDR2 YYEEEE. Trimming took 4 bases from V and 13 from J; bases not matched to a gene: 11. This CDR3 is CASSLQGVAPYF. CDR3 in DNA: TGTGCCAGCAGCCTTCAGGGGGTTGCCCCCTACTTC.